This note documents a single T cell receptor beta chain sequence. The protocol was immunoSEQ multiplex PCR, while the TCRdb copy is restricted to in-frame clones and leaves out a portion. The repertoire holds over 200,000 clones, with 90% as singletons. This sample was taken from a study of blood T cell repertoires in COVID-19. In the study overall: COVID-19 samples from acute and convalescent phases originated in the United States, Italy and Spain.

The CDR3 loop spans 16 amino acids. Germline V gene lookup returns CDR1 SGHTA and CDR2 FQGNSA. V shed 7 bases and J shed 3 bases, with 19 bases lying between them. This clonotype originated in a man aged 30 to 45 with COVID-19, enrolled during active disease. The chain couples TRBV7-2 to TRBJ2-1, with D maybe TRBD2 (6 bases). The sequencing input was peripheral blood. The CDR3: CASTPNAWGVYNEQFF. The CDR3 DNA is TGTGCCAGCACCCCGAACGCTTGGGGGGTCTACAATGAGCAGTTCTTC.